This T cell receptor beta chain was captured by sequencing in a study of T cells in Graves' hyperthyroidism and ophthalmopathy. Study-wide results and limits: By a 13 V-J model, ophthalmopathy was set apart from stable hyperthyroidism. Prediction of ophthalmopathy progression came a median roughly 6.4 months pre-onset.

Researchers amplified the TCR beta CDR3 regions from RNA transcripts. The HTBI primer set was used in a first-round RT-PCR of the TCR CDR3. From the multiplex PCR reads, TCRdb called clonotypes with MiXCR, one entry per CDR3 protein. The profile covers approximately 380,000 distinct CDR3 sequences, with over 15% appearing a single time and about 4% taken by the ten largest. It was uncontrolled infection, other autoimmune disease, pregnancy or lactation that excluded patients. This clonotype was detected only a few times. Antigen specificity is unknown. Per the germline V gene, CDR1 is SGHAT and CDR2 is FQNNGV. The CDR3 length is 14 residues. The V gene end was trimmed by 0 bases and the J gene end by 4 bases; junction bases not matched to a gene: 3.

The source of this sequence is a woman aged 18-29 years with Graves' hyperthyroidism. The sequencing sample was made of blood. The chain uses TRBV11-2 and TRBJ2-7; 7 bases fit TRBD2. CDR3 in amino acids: CASSLEMGGYEQYF. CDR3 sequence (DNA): TGTGCCAGCAGCTTAGAGATGGGGGGGTACGAGCAGTACTTC.